This TCR beta chain was retrieved from a study of shared clonotypes between healthy human individuals. Trimming removed 4 bases from V and 3 bases from J; junction bases left unmatched: 5. The CDR3 totals 14 residues. The V gene's germline CDR1 is WSHSY and CDR2 SAAADI. This clone was found once. As defined, naive CD8 cells were CD45RO-negative and positively selected for CCR7, with terminally differentiated effector memory CD45RA+ cells excluded. Measured with immunoSEQ multiplex PCR; TCRdb has only the in-frame clones, and not every one. The sample records 550,000 to 750,000 clones, 92% being singletons.

The clonotype was recovered from a man aged 25 to 40 in good health. V gene TRBV10-2 combines with J gene TRBJ2-7; TRBD2 matches 8 bases. Material for sequencing was naive CD8+ T cells sorted from blood. This chain's CDR3 is CASSGSGVFYEQYF. CDR3 DNA: TGCGCCAGCAGTGGTAGCGGGGTCTTCTACGAGCAGTACTTC.